This T cell receptor (beta chain) emerged from a study of lymphopenia after photon versus proton radiotherapy. Study conclusions and caveats: Authors raise, but do not show, better survival with proton therapy. A bigger post-nadir fall in TCR diversity correlated inversely with survival time in deceased patients.

Concerning this clone itself: Antigen specificity is unknown.

TCRdb keeps only in-frame clones here, not all; method: immunoSEQ multiplex PCR. The data contain under 35,000 clones, roughly nine tenths of them singletons. The TCR sequence derives from a woman between 65 and 79 years old with pancreatic cancer. Some clones in this sample may be carry-over from other donors' samples. Sample: peripheral blood, taken from a patient treated with proton-based radiotherapy.

The CDR3 sequence: CASRLWGSSGANVLTF. DNA for the CDR3: TGTGCCAGCAGACTGTGGGGGAGCTCTGGGGCCAACGTCCTGACTTTC. This chain connects TRBV28 to TRBJ2-6; D might be TRBD1 or TRBD2, each matching 5 bases. The length of the CDR3 is 16 residues. Germline V CDR1 and CDR2: MDHEN, SYDVKM. The V gene lost 6 bases and the J gene lost 0 bases, with 12 bases spanning the gap.